The rows below give T cell receptor beta chains drawn from one sample of a study of identifying expanded T cells in peripheral blood. The repertoire was sequenced with immunoSEQ multiplex PCR; TCRdb's copy has only in-frame clones and lacks some. The repertoire consists of fewer than 85,000 clones, with approximately 89% occurring once and the leading ten covering 2.8%. The sequenced sample was blood. Every receptor here comes from a person between 18 and 70 years old in good health. Both conserved end residues are part of each CDR3. The D gene is left open where the match is weak. Clone size appears in some rows only: once, few, many, or a class for an expanded clone.

D: -; length: 14; size: -; J: TRBJ1-2; V: TRBV2; CDR3: CASRVTAGDYGYTF; DNA: TGTGCCAGCAGAGTTACTGCGGGCGACTATGGCTACACCTTC
D: -; length: 13; size: -; J: TRBJ1-5; V: TRBV19; CDR3: CASSIGGNQPQHF; DNA: TGTGCCAGTAGTATAGGAGGAAATCAGCCCCAGCATTTT
D: -; length: 11; size: once; J: TRBJ1-1; V: TRBV20-1; CDR3: CSARVPTEAFF; DNA: TGCAGTGCTAGAGTCCCCACTGAAGCTTTCTTT
D: -; length: 15; size: -; J: TRBJ2-1; V: TRBV27; CDR3: CASSPLGGAYNEQFF; DNA: TGTGCCAGCAGTCCCTTGGGGGGAGCCTACAATGAGCAGTTCTTC
D: TRBD1; length: 15; size: -; J: TRBJ1-2; V: TRBV2; CDR3: CASRAGTGGYYGYTF; DNA: TGTGCCAGCAGGGCCGGGACAGGGGGATACTATGGCTACACCTTC
D: -; length: 11; size: -; J: TRBJ2-7; V: TRBV20-1; CDR3: CSAREAGEQYF; DNA: TGCAGTGCTAGAGAGGCCGGAGAGCAGTACTTC
D: -; length: 16; size: -; J: TRBJ2-7; V: TRBV10-3; CDR3: CAISVQGRGSSYEQYF; DNA: TGTGCCATCAGTGTACAGGGTAGGGGTTCCTCCTACGAGCAGTACTTC
D: -; length: 11; size: -; J: TRBJ2-1; V: TRBV20-1; CDR3: CSARLAEEQFF; DNA: TGCAGTGCTAGGTTAGCTGAGGAGCAGTTCTTC
D: -; length: 13; size: -; J: TRBJ2-3; V: TRBV7-3; CDR3: CASSLGVTDTQYF; DNA: TGTGCCAGCAGCTTAGGGGTGACAGATACGCAGTATTTT
D: TRBD2; length: 13; size: once; J: TRBJ2-1; V: TRBV7-3; CDR3: CASSSTASGEQFF; DNA: TGTGCCAGCAGCTCCACCGCTAGCGGCGAGCAGTTCTTC
D: -; length: 13; size: -; J: TRBJ1-1; V: TRBV5-6; CDR3: CASSWGLNTEAFF; DNA: TGTGCCAGCAGCTGGGGGTTGAACACTGAAGCTTTCTTT
D: TRBD1; length: 14; size: -; J: TRBJ2-7; V: TRBV6-1; CDR3: CASSEGTGGFEQYF; DNA: TGTGCCAGCAGTGAAGGGACAGGGGGCTTCGAGCAGTACTTC
D: -; length: 11; size: -; J: TRBJ2-7; V: TRBV6-1; CDR3: CASSSSKGQYF; DNA: TGTGCCAGCAGTAGCTCTAAGGGCCAGTACTTC
D: -; length: 13; size: -; J: TRBJ1-5; V: TRBV11-2; CDR3: CASSLGGEQPQHF; DNA: TGTGCCAGCAGCTTAGGAGGGGAACAGCCCCAGCATTTT
D: -; length: 12; size: -; J: TRBJ2-7; V: TRBV6-1; CDR3: CASSYPSYEQYF; DNA: TGTGCCAGCAGTTATCCCTCCTACGAGCAGTACTTC
D: -; length: 17; size: -; J: TRBJ1-2; V: TRBV4-1; CDR3: CASSQTPGEGGNYGYTF; DNA: TGCGCCAGCAGCCAAACGCCGGGGGAGGGGGGAAACTATGGCTACACCTTC
D: -; length: 13; size: -; J: TRBJ2-1; V: TRBV10-3; CDR3: CAISETTYNEQFF; DNA: TGTGCCATCAGTGAGACAACCTACAATGAGCAGTTCTTC
D: -; length: 11; size: -; J: TRBJ2-7; V: TRBV6-1; CDR3: CASMGIYEQYF; DNA: TGTGCCAGCATGGGGATCTACGAGCAGTACTTC
D: -; length: 13; size: -; J: TRBJ2-7; V: TRBV5-1; CDR3: CASSLHPGNEQYF; DNA: TGCGCCAGCAGCTTGCACCCAGGGAACGAGCAGTACTTC
D: -; length: 17; size: -; J: TRBJ2-7; V: TRBV4-3; CDR3: CASSPRTGRVVSYEQYF; DNA: TGCGCCAGCAGCCCACGGACAGGGAGGGTGGTATCCTACGAGCAGTACTTC
D: -; length: 15; size: -; J: TRBJ1-1; V: TRBV28; CDR3: CASSGLAGGNTEAFF; DNA: TGTGCCAGCAGTGGACTGGCCGGAGGGAACACTGAAGCTTTCTTT
D: -; length: 14; size: -; J: TRBJ2-7; V: TRBV19; CDR3: CASTPGARGGEQYF; DNA: TGTGCCAGTACCCCAGGGGCGAGGGGGGGCGAGCAGTACTTC
D: TRBD1; length: 11; size: -; J: TRBJ1-2; V: TRBV27; CDR3: CANRDSYGYTF; DNA: TGTGCCAACCGGGACAGCTATGGCTACACCTTC
D: -; length: 15; size: -; J: TRBJ2-1; V: TRBV5-6; CDR3: CASSFDVGPYNEQFF; DNA: TGTGCCAGCAGCTTCGACGTAGGACCTTACAATGAGCAGTTCTTC
D: -; length: 13; size: -; J: TRBJ2-4; V: TRBV15; CDR3: CATSRELQNIQYF; DNA: TGTGCCACCAGCAGAGAACTGCAAAACATTCAGTACTTC
D: -; length: 12; size: -; J: TRBJ2-1; V: TRBV5-6; CDR3: CASSDVNNEQFF; DNA: TGTGCCAGCAGCGACGTTAACAATGAGCAGTTCTTC
D: TRBD1; length: 14; size: -; J: TRBJ2-5; V: TRBV12-5; CDR3: CASGFSGTGETQYF; DNA: TGTGCTAGTGGTTTTTCCGGGACAGGGGAGACCCAGTACTTC
D: -; length: 14; size: once; J: TRBJ1-5; V: TRBV30; CDR3: CAWSVEGDHQPQHF; DNA: TGTGCCTGGAGTGTAGAAGGGGACCACCAGCCCCAGCATTTT
D: TRBD1; length: 14; size: -; J: TRBJ2-1; V: TRBV18; CDR3: CASSPGTTGDEQFF; DNA: TGTGCCAGCTCACCGGGGACGACAGGGGATGAGCAGTTCTTC
D: TRBD1; length: 15; size: few; J: TRBJ2-2; V: TRBV6-6; CDR3: CASTSGQGTTGELFF; DNA: TGTGCCAGCACTTCAGGACAGGGAACTACCGGGGAGCTGTTTTTT
D: -; length: 14; size: once; J: TRBJ1-4; V: TRBV12-1; CDR3: CASSFVPGREKLFF; DNA: TGTGCCAGCAGCTTTGTACCGGGTAGGGAAAAACTGTTTTTT
D: TRBD1; length: 14; size: once; J: TRBJ1-4; V: TRBV6-5; CDR3: CASSYSTGDEKLFF; DNA: TGTGCCAGCAGTTACTCGACAGGGGATGAAAAACTGTTTTTT
D: TRBD1; length: 16; size: -; J: TRBJ2-7; V: TRBV9; CDR3: CASSARDRDSSYEQYF; DNA: TGTGCCAGCAGCGCCCGGGACCGGGACAGCTCCTACGAGCAGTACTTC
D: TRBD1; length: 14; size: -; J: TRBJ1-1; V: TRBV6-6; CDR3: CASSRGQGNPEAFF; DNA: TGTGCCAGCAGCCGCGGACAGGGTAACCCTGAAGCTTTCTTT
D: -; length: 12; size: -; J: TRBJ1-4; V: TRBV10-2; CDR3: CASSESSEKLFF; DNA: TGCGCCAGCAGTGAGTCGAGTGAAAAACTGTTTTTT
D: -; length: 16; size: once; J: TRBJ1-5; V: TRBV19; CDR3: CASSSARRHSNQPQHF; DNA: TGTGCCAGTAGTTCTGCCAGGAGACATAGCAATCAGCCCCAGCATTTT
D: TRBD1; length: 17; size: once; J: TRBJ2-7; V: TRBV19; CDR3: CASSPGLWTGGPYEQYF; DNA: TGTGCCAGTAGCCCGGGATTGTGGACAGGGGGTCCCTACGAGCAGTACTTC
D: TRBD1; length: 13; size: -; J: TRBJ1-2; V: TRBV4-2; CDR3: CASSRTGGVGYTF; DNA: TGTGCCAGCAGCCGAACAGGGGGCGTTGGCTACACCTTC
D: TRBD1; length: 17; size: -; J: TRBJ1-5; V: TRBV28; CDR3: CASSQRPSGTGNQPQHF; DNA: TGTGCCAGCAGCCAACGTCCGTCCGGGACAGGCAATCAGCCCCAGCATTTT
D: TRBD2; length: 15; size: -; J: TRBJ2-3; V: TRBV7-2; CDR3: CASSLLAGEADTQYF; DNA: TGTGCCAGCAGCTTACTAGCGGGGGAGGCAGATACGCAGTATTTT
D: -; length: 13; size: few; J: TRBJ1-1; V: TRBV19; CDR3: CASEGRRNTEAFF; DNA: TGTGCCAGTGAGGGACGGAGGAACACTGAAGCTTTCTTT
D: -; length: 16; size: -; J: TRBJ1-2; V: TRBV18; CDR3: CASSQGTGTANYGYTF; DNA: TGTGCCAGCTCACAAGGAACAGGAACAGCTAACTATGGCTACACCTTC
D: -; length: 16; size: -; J: TRBJ2-6; V: TRBV15; CDR3: CATSRDTGSGANVLTF; DNA: TGTGCCACCAGCAGAGATACAGGGTCTGGGGCCAACGTCCTGACTTTC
D: -; length: 13; size: medium-sized; J: TRBJ1-5; V: TRBV6-4; CDR3: CASSEEGNGPQHF; DNA: TGTGCCAGCAGTGAAGAGGGTAACGGACCCCAGCATTTT
D: TRBD1; length: 21; size: -; J: TRBJ1-5; V: TRBV9; CDR3: CASSVVLWVGQGAIGKQPQHF; DNA: TGTGCCAGCAGCGTAGTTCTATGGGTGGGACAGGGGGCGATTGGAAAACAGCCCCAGCATTTT
D: -; length: 19; size: -; J: TRBJ2-3; V: TRBV9; CDR3: CASSANPVELGSSTDTQYF; DNA: TGTGCCAGCAGCGCCAACCCCGTAGAACTCGGGTCGAGCACAGATACGCAGTATTTT
D: TRBD1; length: 15; size: -; J: TRBJ1-2; V: TRBV4-1; CDR3: CASSLKSRGENGYTF; DNA: TGCGCCAGCAGCCTAAAGTCCAGGGGGGAGAATGGCTACACCTTC
D: -; length: 12; size: -; J: TRBJ2-7; V: TRBV15; CDR3: CATSRDQSDQYF; DNA: TGTGCCACCAGCAGAGATCAGAGCGACCAGTACTTC
D: -; length: 16; size: -; J: TRBJ1-6; V: TRBV14; CDR3: CASSRASSSYNSPLHF; DNA: TGTGCCAGCAGCCGAGCCTCCAGCTCCTATAATTCACCCCTCCACTTT
D: -; length: 14; size: -; J: TRBJ1-1; V: TRBV7-9; CDR3: CASSFGGRNTEAFF; DNA: TGTGCCAGCAGCTTCGGGGGTCGGAACACTGAAGCTTTCTTT
D: TRBD1; length: 15; size: -; J: TRBJ1-2; V: TRBV5-1; CDR3: CASSWWTGDNYGYTF; DNA: TGCGCCAGCAGCTGGTGGACAGGGGATAACTATGGCTACACCTTC
D: TRBD1; length: 15; size: -; J: TRBJ2-5; V: TRBV5-6; CDR3: CASTSKGQGEETQYF; DNA: TGTGCCAGCACCTCGAAGGGACAGGGAGAAGAGACCCAGTACTTC
D: -; length: 17; size: -; J: TRBJ2-4; V: TRBV7-8; CDR3: CASSRRGGFGAKNIQYF; DNA: TGTGCCAGCAGCCGCAGGGGGGGATTCGGGGCCAAAAACATTCAGTACTTC
D: -; length: 12; size: -; J: TRBJ2-5; V: TRBV6-1; CDR3: CASSRDGETQYF; DNA: TGTGCCAGCAGTCGGGACGGGGAGACCCAGTACTTC
D: TRBD1; length: 13; size: few; J: TRBJ1-6; V: TRBV6-1; CDR3: CASRGDSWSPLHF; DNA: TGTGCCAGCAGGGGGGACAGCTGGTCACCCCTCCACTTT
D: -; length: 15; size: -; J: TRBJ1-1; V: TRBV7-2; CDR3: CASSLVRVGYTEAFF; DNA: TGTGCCAGCAGCTTAGTCCGAGTAGGGTACACTGAAGCTTTCTTT
D: -; length: 14; size: -; J: TRBJ2-1; V: TRBV9; CDR3: CASSVAFVPNEQFF; DNA: TGTGCCAGCAGCGTAGCTTTCGTTCCCAATGAGCAGTTCTTC
D: TRBD2; length: 17; size: -; J: TRBJ2-2; V: TRBV4-2; CDR3: CASSRSGGRAEGGELFF; DNA: TGTGCCAGCAGCAGATCGGGCGGGAGGGCCGAGGGCGGGGAGCTGTTTTTT
D: TRBD2; length: 15; size: few; J: TRBJ2-5; V: TRBV10-3; CDR3: CAISLGTKMGETQYF; DNA: TGTGCCATCAGCCTGGGGACTAAAATGGGAGAGACCCAGTACTTC